One and the same sample provided the 20 T cell receptor beta chains below, sequenced in a study of human T cells and chemical hapten exposure. One entry per CDR3 protein, called by TCRdb with MiXCR from the RACE reads. The top ten clones hold more than 5.5% of a sample with a few hundred thousand distinct CDR3 sequences, around 6% of them seen once. The time point: patch test 2, 6 weeks after DPC sensitization. Sample treatment: therapeutic diphenylcyclopropenone sensitization with weekly scalp DPC. The sample here was whole blood, taken in connection with sensitization to the hapten diphenylcyclopropenone (DPC). All receptors come from a woman between 18 and 29 years old with alopecia areata. Some clones in this sample may be carry-over from other donors' samples.

This clonotype was counted at least ten times. This chain links TRBV18 with TRBJ1-5, with no clear D. V gave up 4 bases and J gave up 6 bases, with 13 bases separating them. This CDR3 contains 14 residues. In germline, CDR1 is KGHSH, CDR2 LQKENI. The CDR3 region is CASSRGPRSQPQHF. The CDR3 coding sequence is TGTGCCAGCTCACGTGGGCCCCGCAGTCAGCCCCAGCATTTT.

In its sample, this clonotype was seen a few times. The J gene is TRBJ1-1, the V gene TRBV20-1; no reliable D call. Germline lookup yields CDR1 DFQATT and CDR2 SNEGSKA (reference sequence). V shed 4 bases and J shed 2 bases, with 8 bases lying between them. CDR3 length: 12 residues. CDR3 in DNA: TGCAGTGCTATGGTAGCAAACACTGAAGCTTTCTTT. This codes for CSAMVANTEAFF.

This clonotype has a handful of counts. The genes are TRBV3-1 and TRBJ2-7, with D perhaps matching TRBD1 (6 bases). Trimming removed 5 bases at V and 5 bases at J, with 16 bases between. The CDR3 length is 14 residues. Per germline, CDR1 LGHDT and CDR2 YNNKEL (reference sequence). CDR3 sequence: CASSSYRVGHEQYF. CDR3 in DNA: TGTGCCAGCAGCTCCTACAGGGTAGGCCACGAGCAGTACTTC.

This chain uses TRBV4-3 with TRBJ1-1; D unresolved. Trimming removed 1 base at V and 4 bases at J, with 7 bases between. The CDR3 extends over 13 amino acids. Germline V gene sequence: CDR1 LGHNA, CDR2 YSLEER. The CDR3 DNA sequence: TGCGCCAGCAGCCAAGTGGACCCCACTGAAGCTTTCTTT. Translating gives CASSQVDPTEAFF.

The CDR3: CASSVRTGANVLTF. CDR3 DNA: TGTGCCAGCAGCGTAAGAACTGGGGCCAACGTCCTGACTTTC. The V call is TRBV9, the J call TRBJ2-6, with D unclear. CDR1 is SGDLS, CDR2 YYNGEE, per germline. Trimming stripped 1 base from V and 2 bases from J, with 4 bases between. CDR3 length: 14 residues.

V and J are TRBV28 and TRBJ2-7, with 11 bases aligning to TRBD1. Germline CDR1 reads MDHEN; CDR2 reads SYDVKM. This CDR3 spans 16 amino acids. The junction had 10 bases not matched to a gene; V was cut back by 4 bases and J by 5 bases. CDR3 nucleotide sequence: TGTGCCAGCAGTTCTACCGGACAGGGGGCAAAGGACGAGCAGTACTTC. It encodes CASSSTGQGAKDEQYF. Together with reference TRBV28 and TRBJ2-7, the CDR3 gives the full variable domain: DVKVTQSSRYLVKRTGEKVFLECVQDMDHENMFWYRQDPGLGLRLIYFSYDVKMKEKGDIPEGYSVSREKKERFSLILESASTNQTSMYLCASSSTGQGAKDEQYFGPGTRLTVT.

This clonotype has ten or more counts. The genes are TRBV7-2 and TRBJ2-1, with no clear D. Germline CDR1 SGHTA, CDR2 FQGNSA. Between the trimmed V and J ends, which lost 1 base and 7 bases, there was a span of 8 bases. The CDR3 totals 13 residues. The DNA of the CDR3 is TGTGCCAGCAGCTTAGGCCATCGGAATGAGCAGTTCTTC. Residues: CASSLGHRNEQFF.

The chain has TRBV6-1 and TRBJ2-7; 7 positions agree with TRBD1. V lost 8 bases and J lost 3; bases outside the gene matches: 10. The CDR3 length is 14 residues. CDR1 MNHNS and CDR2 SASEGT come from the germline V gene. CDR3 sequence: CASSQRGLLYEQYF. In DNA form, the CDR3 reads TGTGCCAGCTCCCAAAGGGGGCTACTCTACGAGCAGTACTTC.

This clonotype came up a few times. The chain recombines TRBV6-2 or TRBV6-3 with TRBJ1-1; D call uncertain. Germline CDR1 is MNHEY and CDR2 is SVGEGT. This CDR3 is 13 amino acids long. V was cut by 8 bases and J by 1 base, with 11 bases left in between. Written as DNA, the CDR3 is TGTGCCAGCCTGTGGACGGAGAACACTGAAGCTTTCTTT. Its protein is CASLWTENTEAFF.

This clonotype came up many times. The chain combines TRBV28 with TRBJ1-2, with a tentative D call TRBD1 (5 bases). V was pared by 5 bases and J by 4 bases, with 17 bases between. The CDR3 is 15 residues long. CDR1 MDHEN and CDR2 SYDVKM come from the germline V gene. In nucleotides, the CDR3 is TGTGCCAGCAGTCGCAGCCGGGACGGGATCTATGGCTACACCTTC. It specifies CASSRSRDGIYGYTF.

This clonotype has only a few counts. The chain carries TRBV14 and TRBJ2-5; the D is unclear. V lost 1 base and J lost 1, with 7 bases in between. The CDR3 extends over 14 amino acids. The germline gives CDR1 SGHDN, CDR2 FVKESK. The CDR3 DNA is TGTGCCAGCAGCCAAGGGAGTTTCCAAGAGACCCAGTACTTC. It specifies CASSQGSFQETQYF.

The chain joins TRBV7-8 to TRBJ2-6, with D perhaps TRBD1 or TRBD2 (5 bases each). Germline assignment: CDR1 SGHVS and CDR2 FQNEAQ. The length of the CDR3 is 16 residues. V shed 1 base and J shed 5 bases, with 12 bases lying between them. The CDR3 is CASSLGDPLWANVLTF. The CDR3, as DNA: TGTGCCAGCAGCTTAGGGGACCCACTCTGGGCCAACGTCCTGACTTTC.

This clonotype was counted a few times. V gene TRBV9 combines with J gene TRBJ2-7; the D is unclear. Trimming left V 4 bases short and J 3 bases short, with 11 bases between. Germline-derived CDR1 and CDR2 are SGDLS and YYNGEE. The CDR3 has 13 residues. Here the CDR3 DNA reads TGTGCCAGCAGCCTTGACAATTTCTACGAGCAGTACTTC. Translation gives CASSLDNFYEQYF.

The V call is TRBV3-1, the J call TRBJ2-7, with 9 bases that match TRBD2. V gave up 0 bases and J gave up 4 bases; unmatched junction bases: 7. Per germline, CDR1 LGHDT and CDR2 YNNKEL (reference sequence). CDR3 length: 16 amino acids. The DNA of the CDR3 is TGTGCCAGCAGCCAAGATGGACGCGGGGGGGAATACGAGCAGTACTTC. Protein product: CASSQDGRGGEYEQYF.

At least ten counts were recorded for this clonotype. J is TRBJ2-3 and V is TRBV29-1; unclear D gene. Germline V gene sequence: CDR1 SQVTM, CDR2 ANQGSEA. V lost 3 bases and J 1 base, leaving 11 bases between the germline ends. This CDR3 is 14 amino acids long. The CDR3 reads CSVDGDDRTDTQYF. In nucleotides, the CDR3 is TGCAGCGTTGATGGAGATGACCGCACAGATACGCAGTATTTT.

Many counts were recorded for this clonotype. The V and J genes are TRBV27 and TRBJ1-2, with D hard to call. CDR3 size: 13 residues. Trimming left V 2 bases short and J 2 bases short, with 6 bases between. The germline V gene encodes CDR1 MNHEY and CDR2 SMNVEV (reference sequence). Here the CDR3 reads CASSLGPNYGYTF. In DNA, the CDR3 is TGTGCCAGCAGTTTAGGTCCGAACTATGGCTACACCTTC.

Only a few counts were recorded for this clonotype. The rearrangement joins TRBV6-5 to TRBJ2-7, with D maybe TRBD2 (5 bases). Trimming took 6 bases from V and 2 from J, leaving 17 bases between them. CDR3 length equals 15 residues. Germline loops: CDR1 MNHEY, CDR2 SVGAGI. The CDR3 nucleotides read TGTGCCAGCAGCCCCGAGACCGGGATGGCCTACGAGCAGTACTTC. Amino acid sequence: CASSPETGMAYEQYF.

The chain links TRBV7-9 to TRBJ1-1; 7 bases fit TRBD1. V lost 5 bases, J lost 5 bases, and 8 bases stayed unmatched. Germline loops: CDR1 SEHNR, CDR2 FQNEAQ (reference sequence). The length of the CDR3 is 14 residues. The CDR3 DNA reads as TGTGCCAGCAGCCCCAACAGGGGAAGGACTGAAGCTTTCTTT. This sequence encodes CASSPNRGRTEAFF.

There are many counts of this clonotype. The chain employs TRBV3-1 and TRBJ2-3; TRBD2 aligns across 9 bases. Germline trimming cut 3 bases from V and 4 bases from J; bases unmatched to any gene: 2. Germline values: CDR1 LGHDT, CDR2 YNNKEL (reference sequence). CDR3 length: 14 amino acids. CDR3 residues: CASSQAGGADTQYF. CDR3 coding DNA: TGTGCCAGCAGCCAGGCGGGGGGGGCAGATACGCAGTATTTT.

This clonotype was observed a few times. The chain carries TRBV24-1 and TRBJ2-1; TRBD2 is a possible D gene (6 bases). Germline loops: CDR1 KGHDR, CDR2 SFDVKD. The V end lost 3 bases, the J end lost 0 bases, and 14 bases lay between the germline ends. The CDR3 runs to 17 residues. DNA for the CDR3: TGTGCCACCAGTGATCCGGGCCCCGGGAGCTCCTACAATGAGCAGTTCTTC. Translated, it gives CATSDPGPGSSYNEQFF.